This passage covers 19 T cell receptor beta chains from one sample sequenced in a study of cytomegalovirus exposure and HLA in healthy donors. Here immunoSEQ multiplex PCR was the method, and the copy in TCRdb shows in-frame clones only, minus some. The table records approximately 130,000 clones, more than 75% of them present only once. The source material was PBMCs. These receptor sequences come from a woman younger than 45 in good health and CMV-seronegative.

The gene calls are TRBV6-6 and TRBJ1-5; 7 nucleotides agree with TRBD1. J lost 5 bases, V lost 2 bases, and 9 bases had no gene match. Germline CDR1 MNHNY, CDR2 SVGAGI (reference sequence). The length of the CDR3 is 16 residues. CDR3 in amino acids: CASSYVGTAGDQPQHF. The CDR3 coding sequence is TGTGCCAGCAGTTACGTCGGGACAGCGGGGGATCAGCCCCAGCATTTT.

Concerning this clone itself: The same CDR3 can be traced to other DNA sequences in this sample. CDR3 loop: CASSPGQGTDTQYF. The DNA of the CDR3 is TGTGCCAGCTCACCCGGACAGGGCACAGATACGCAGTATTTT. The V gene is TRBV18, the J gene TRBJ2-3, with TRBD1 matching 7 bases. V trimming: 3 bases; J trimming: 1 base; junction bases outside the gene matches: 1. This CDR3 is built from 14 residues. From germline, CDR1 is KGHSH and CDR2 LQKENI.

The chain carries TRBV7-6 and TRBJ2-7, with 12 bases that match TRBD1. V trimming: 5 bases; J trimming: 5 bases; junction bases outside the gene matches: 13. The V gene's germline CDR1 is SGHVS and CDR2 FNYEAQ. There are 17 residues in the CDR3. CDR3 in DNA: TGTGCCAGCAGCGCCAAGGGACAGGGGGCGCTTGGCCACGAGCAGTACTTC. This encodes CASSAKGQGALGHEQYF. The complete variable domain, with remaining parts taken from reference TRBV7-6 and TRBJ2-7, reads GAGVSQSPRYKVTKRGQDVALRCDPISGHVSLYWYRQALGQGPEFLTYFNYEAQQDKSGLPNDRFSAERPEGSISTLTIQRTEQRDSAMYRCASSAKGQGALGHEQYFGPGTRLTVT.

The chain combines TRBV7-2 with TRBJ2-1; 7 bases align to TRBD2. The V segment lost 2 bases and the J segment 0 bases; nucleotides outside the gene matches: 1. This CDR3 is built from 15 residues. Germline V gives CDR1 SGHTA, CDR2 FQGNSA. CDR3 coding DNA: TGTGCCAGCAGCTTACGCGGGAGCTCCTACAATGAGCAGTTCTTC. Its translation is CASSLRGSSYNEQFF.

This clone was recorded a few times. The chain has TRBV6-1 and TRBJ1-5; D uncertain. Germline V gives CDR1 MNHNS, CDR2 SASEGT. The germline V and J ends were trimmed by 1 base and 3 bases, with 10 bases remaining between them. CDR3 size: 15 residues. This chain's CDR3 is CASSEVGTANQPQHF. For the CDR3, the DNA is TGTGCCAGCAGTGAAGTAGGAACAGCCAATCAGCCCCAGCATTTT.

The V call is TRBV19, the J call TRBJ2-5; 13 bases agree with TRBD2. The junction had 6 bases not matched to a gene; V was cut back by 3 bases and J by 5 bases. This CDR3 is built from 16 residues. Germline V gene sequence: CDR1 LNHDA, CDR2 SQIVND (reference sequence). The CDR3 DNA reads TGTGCCAGTAGTATGGGACTAGCGGGGAGCAGGGAGACCCAGTACTTC. Amino acid sequence: CASSMGLAGSRETQYF.

The table lists this clone with many counts. V is TRBV2 and J is TRBJ1-6; possible D gene TRBD1, 6 bases. Trimming took off 8 bases at V and 8 bases at J, with 7 bases between the two ends. The CDR3 runs 11 residues. The germline V gene encodes CDR1 SNHLY and CDR2 FYNNEI. The CDR3: CASHRDSPLHF. The CDR3 DNA is TGTGCCAGCCACAGGGATTCACCCCTCCACTTT. Together with reference TRBV2 and TRBJ1-6, the CDR3 gives the full variable domain: EPEVTQTPSHQVTQMGQEVILRCVPISNHLYFYWYRQILGQKVEFLVSFYNNEISEKSEIFDDQFSVERPDGSNFTLKIRSTKLEDSAMYFCASHRDSPLHFGNGTRLTVT.

The chain employs TRBV27 and TRBJ1-2, with a weak D call TRBD1 (6 bases). Germline loops: CDR1 MNHEY, CDR2 SMNVEV (reference sequence). Trimming stripped 0 bases from V and 4 bases from J, with 15 bases between. The CDR3 is 16 residues long. The CDR3 DNA is TGTGCCAGCAGTTTATCGAGGGGGGGGCTCGGCTATGGCTACACCTTC. This gives the protein CASSLSRGGLGYGYTF.

This sequence joins TRBV4-1 and TRBJ2-7; 7 bases fit TRBD1. The CDR3 spans 15 residues. Germline V gene sequence: CDR1 MGHRA, CDR2 YSYEKL. Trimming removed 4 bases from V and 1 base from J; junction bases left unmatched: 7. This CDR3 reads CASSRPDRDSYEQYF. CDR3 DNA sequence: TGCGCCAGCAGCCGACCAGACAGGGATTCCTACGAGCAGTACTTC.

The chain couples TRBV18 to TRBJ2-2, with TRBD2 matching over 15 bases. There are 19 residues in the CDR3. The junction had 15 bases not matched to a gene; V was cut back by 6 bases and J by 7 bases. From germline, CDR1 is KGHSH and CDR2 LQKENI. The CDR3 DNA reads TGTGCCAGCTCGCCGGGACTAGCGGGGGGCCAACTTCCCAGCGGGGAGCTGTTTTTT. As protein: CASSPGLAGGQLPSGELFF. The complete variable domain, with remaining parts taken from reference TRBV18 and TRBJ2-2, reads NAGVMQNPRHLVRRRGQEARLRCSPMKGHSHVYWYRQLPEEGLKFMVYLQKENIIDESGMPKERFSAEFPKEGPSILRIQQVVRGDSAAYFCASSPGLAGGQLPSGELFFGEGSRLTVL.

The gene calls are TRBV5-4 and TRBJ2-7, with TRBD1 identical over 9 bases. The trim removed 3 bases at V and 1 base at J, leaving 5 bases unmatched. CDR3 length equals 15 residues. The germline gives CDR1 SGHNT, CDR2 YYREEE (reference sequence). CDR3 loop: CASSSPGTGSYEQYF. CDR3 sequence (DNA): TGTGCCAGCAGCTCGCCGGGGACAGGGTCCTACGAGCAGTACTTC.

This clone was recorded a few times. This chain uses TRBV9 with TRBJ2-7, with D maybe TRBD1 (6 bases). Germline CDR1 SGDLS, CDR2 YYNGEE. The CDR3 covers 14 residues. V was pared by 1 base and J by 0 bases, with 8 bases between. This CDR3 reads CASSVQGSSYEQYF. The CDR3 nucleotides are TGTGCCAGCAGCGTACAGGGGAGCTCCTACGAGCAGTACTTC. The whole variable domain, filled in from reference TRBV9 and TRBJ2-7, reads DSGVTQTPKHLITATGQRVTLRCSPRSGDLSVYWYQQSLDQGLQFLIQYYNGEERAKGNILERFSAQQFPDLHSELNLSSLELGDSALYFCASSVQGSSYEQYFGPGTRLTVT.

The CDR3 nucleotides read TGTGCCAGCAGTTATATGGGGCAGATGGATGGCTACACCTTC. As protein: CASSYMGQMDGYTF. The chain uses TRBV27 and TRBJ1-2; D may be TRBD1 (5 bases). Germline assignment: CDR1 MNHEY and CDR2 SMNVEV (reference sequence). This CDR3 is built from 14 residues. V lost 4 bases and J lost 6, with 15 bases in between.

The chain employs TRBV7-2 and TRBJ1-6; 7 nucleotides line up with TRBD1. This CDR3 spans 16 amino acids. V shed 5 bases, J shed 0 bases, and the junction held 4 bases outside the gene matches. Germline V gene data show CDR1 as SGHTA and CDR2 as FQGNSA. The CDR3 loop reads CASSLDRASYNSPLHF. The CDR3 DNA is TGTGCCAGCAGCCTCGACAGGGCCTCCTATAATTCACCCCTCCACTTT.

This sequence joins TRBV7-2 and TRBJ1-4; weak D call: TRBD1 (5 bases). The V gene's germline CDR1 is SGHTA and CDR2 FQGNSA. The V and J ends lost 1 base and 7 bases respectively, with 10 bases between them. This CDR3 has 14 residues. Written as DNA, the CDR3 is TGTGCCAGCAGCTTAGACAGGTCGGGTGAAAAACTGTTTTTT. This encodes CASSLDRSGEKLFF. The full variable domain, completed using reference TRBV7-2 and TRBJ1-4, is GAGVSQSPSNKVTEKGKDVELRCDPISGHTALYWYRQSLGQGLEFLIYFQGNSAPDKSGLPSDRFSAERTGGSVSTLTIQRTQQEDSAVYLCASSLDRSGEKLFFGSGTQLSVL.

The rearrangement uses TRBV27 and TRBJ2-1; 11 bases map to TRBD2. The CDR3 has 17 amino acids. Trimming at V came to 7 bases and at J to 6 bases, leaving 14 bases not matched to a gene. The germline V gene encodes CDR1 MNHEY and CDR2 SMNVEV (reference sequence). This CDR3 reads CASNLKGRTSGPNEQFF. The CDR3 DNA reads as TGTGCCAGCAACCTCAAAGGGCGGACTAGCGGGCCCAATGAGCAGTTCTTC.

V gene TRBV19 combines with J gene TRBJ2-7; the match to TRBD2 covers 12 bases. In germline, CDR1 is LNHDA, CDR2 SQIVND (reference sequence). V gave up 10 bases and J gave up 4 bases; unmatched junction bases: 5. The CDR3 has 13 amino acids. The CDR3 loop reads CATVTSGGYEQYF. The CDR3 DNA reads as TGTGCCACCGTGACTAGCGGGGGTTACGAGCAGTACTTC.

The chain recombines TRBV4-3 with TRBJ2-7; D is unresolved. The ends were cut back, 0 bases at V and 2 bases at J, with 11 bases in the middle. Germline V CDR1 and CDR2: LGHNA, YSLEER. The CDR3 has 15 amino acids. The CDR3 DNA reads TGCGCCAGCAGCCAAGATAACAACATCGCCTACGAGCAGTACTTC. Its translation: CASSQDNNIAYEQYF.

This chain uses TRBV20-1 with TRBJ1-1; D unresolved. This CDR3 has 11 amino acids. Trimming removed 6 bases at V and 0 bases at J, with 5 bases between. Looked up from germline, CDR1 is DFQATT and CDR2 is SNEGSKA (reference sequence). The CDR3 DNA sequence: TGCAGTGCCGGGATGAACACTGAAGCTTTCTTT. Protein sequence: CSAGMNTEAFF.